These 25 T cell receptor beta chains were sequenced from one sample in a study of shared clonotypes between healthy human individuals. Assay used: immunoSEQ multiplex PCR; TCRdb lists only in-frame clones, some missing. Of about 980,000 clones in the sample, 76% were seen once. Sequenced sample: memory CD4+ T cells sorted from blood. The subset denotes: CD45RA-negative fraction. Receptor source: a young man in good health.

V is TRBV10-2 and J is TRBJ2-7; TRBD2 matches at 13 bases. The J segment lost 3 bases and the V segment lost 4 bases, leaving 3 bases of the junction unmatched. CDR3 length: 15 amino acids. Germline assignment: CDR1 WSHSY and CDR2 SAAADI. CDR3 residues: CASSAGLAGDYEQYF. CDR3 DNA: TGCGCCAGCAGTGCAGGACTAGCGGGAGACTACGAGCAGTACTTC.

CDR3 nucleotide sequence: TGTGCCAGCAGCAGAGACAGGGATGGCTACACCTTC. Its protein product is CASSRDRDGYTF. The chain combines TRBV2 with TRBJ1-2; 7 nucleotides agree with TRBD1. Looked up from germline, CDR1 is SNHLY and CDR2 is FYNNEI. The CDR3 is made up of 12 amino acids. The V gene end was trimmed by 6 bases and the J gene end by 6 bases; junction bases not matched to a gene: 4.

This sequence joins TRBV2 and TRBJ1-6; 7 bases line up with TRBD1. Per the germline V gene, CDR1 is SNHLY and CDR2 is FYNNEI. Unmatched junction bases numbered 8, after V lost 4 bases and J lost 11 bases. The CDR3 contains 14 residues. The CDR3 here is CASSADRVRAPLHF. In DNA form, the CDR3 reads TGTGCCAGCAGTGCCGACAGGGTCAGAGCACCCCTCCACTTT.

The rearrangement links TRBV6-5 to TRBJ2-6, with a tentative D call TRBD1 (5 bases). Trimming removed 3 bases at V and 0 bases at J, with 6 bases between. CDR1 is MNHEY, CDR2 SVGAGI, per germline. The CDR3 totals 15 residues. The chain's CDR3 is CASSYRGSGANVLTF. CDR3 nucleotides: TGTGCCAGCAGTTATAGGGGCTCTGGGGCCAACGTCCTGACTTTC.

V and J are TRBV11-2 and TRBJ1-1; possible D gene TRBD1, 5 bases. The germline CDR1 and CDR2 sequences are SGHAT and FQNNGV. This CDR3 spans 14 amino acids. The V end was cut by 0 bases, the J end by 5 bases, with 10 bases between. The CDR3 DNA follows: TGTGCCAGCAGCTTAGACAGGGAATTTACTGAAGCTTTCTTT. Its translation: CASSLDREFTEAFF.

This chain joins TRBV14 and TRBJ2-3; D is unclear. Trimming cost V 0 bases and J 9 bases, with 10 bases left between them. This CDR3 is built from 13 residues. The germline V gene has CDR1 SGHDN and CDR2 FVKESK. CDR3 in DNA: TGTGCCAGCAGCCAAGATGTCGTAGGAACGCAGTATTTT. Translated: CASSQDVVGTQYF.

J is TRBJ2-2 and V is TRBV7-9, with D uncertain. The CDR3 totals 13 residues. CDR1 and CDR2 (germline): SEHNR, FQNEAQ (reference sequence). Trimming removed 5 bases at V and 5 bases at J, with 9 bases between. As DNA, the CDR3 is TGTGCCAGCAGCATACTACAAACCGGGGAGCTGTTTTTT. This translates into CASSILQTGELFF. The whole variable domain, filled in from reference TRBV7-9 and TRBJ2-2, reads DTGVSQNPRHKITKRGQNVTFRCDPISEHNRLYWYRQTLGQGPEFLTYFQNEAQLEKSRLLSDRFSAERPKGSFSTLEIQRTEQGDSAMYLCASSILQTGELFFGEGSRLTVL.

With respect to this clone: Other DNA sequences from this sample encode an identical CDR3 as well. The chain joins TRBV6-5 to TRBJ2-7; 11 bases match TRBD1. J gave up 4 bases and V 4 bases, and 3 bases lay outside the gene matches. The CDR3 has 14 amino acids. CDR1 is MNHEY, CDR2 SVGAGI, per germline. The CDR3 nucleotides read TGTGCCAGCAGTTCAGGGACAGGGGGGTACGAGCAGTACTTC. Translating it yields CASSSGTGGYEQYF.

V is TRBV7-9 and J is TRBJ1-5, with 10 bases that match TRBD1. The CDR3 extends over 14 amino acids. Per germline, CDR1 SEHNR and CDR2 FQNEAQ (reference sequence). The V and J ends lost 6 bases and 4 bases, in that order; junction bases with no gene match: 3. The CDR3 DNA follows: TGTGCCAGCAGTTGGACAGGGGGGAATCAGCCCCAGCATTTT. Translated: CASSWTGGNQPQHF.

The table lists this clone with a count of one. The chain is built from TRBV5-8 and TRBJ1-4, with D maybe TRBD1 (6 bases). This CDR3 spans 14 amino acids. Germline assignment: CDR1 SGHTS and CDR2 YDEGEE. Trimming removed 4 bases from V and 5 bases from J, with 12 bases in between. CDR3 loop: CASSKGQGNEKLFF. In nucleotides, the CDR3 is TGTGCCAGCAGCAAGGGACAAGGGAATGAAAAACTGTTTTTT.

This chain joins TRBV7-2 and TRBJ1-6; D is uncertain. Per germline, CDR1 SGHTA and CDR2 FQGNSA. The germline V and J ends were trimmed by 6 bases and 6 bases, with 12 bases remaining between them. The CDR3 covers 14 residues. The CDR3: CASRNSAINSPLHF. The CDR3 bases are TGTGCCAGCAGGAACAGCGCGATTAATTCACCCCTCCACTTT.

The chain couples TRBV5-1 to TRBJ2-7, with a tentative D call TRBD1 (5 bases). V was pared by 3 bases and J by 1 base, with 17 bases between. CDR3 size: 16 residues. The germline CDR1 and CDR2 sequences are SGHRS and YFSETQ. Here the CDR3 DNA reads TGCGCCAGCAGCTGGGGCCACCAGGACGGATCCTACGAGCAGTACTTC. It is translated as CASSWGHQDGSYEQYF. The full variable domain, its missing parts supplied by reference TRBV5-1 and TRBJ2-7, is KAGVTQTPRYLIKTRGQQVTLSCSPISGHRSVSWYQQTPGQGLQFLFEYFSETQRNKGNFPGRFSGRQFSNSRSEMNVSTLELGDSALYLCASSWGHQDGSYEQYFGPGTRLTVT.

The rearrangement links TRBV7-2 to TRBJ1-1, with D tentatively TRBD1 (6 bases). CDR3 length equals 15 residues. V lost 3 bases, J lost 1 base, and 12 bases lay in between. The germline CDR1 and CDR2 sequences are SGHTA and FQGNSA. The CDR3, as DNA: TGTGCCAGCAGCTTCGGTGGGGGCCAGAACACTGAAGCTTTCTTT. It specifies CASSFGGGQNTEAFF.

The rearrangement joins TRBV5-1 to TRBJ1-1, with a weak D call TRBD1 (6 bases). The length of the CDR3 is 14 residues. The V end was cut by 1 base, the J end by 4 bases, with 11 bases between. Germline V lookup: CDR1 SGHRS, CDR2 YFSETQ. Here the CDR3 reads CASSLRTDGTEAFF. Written as DNA, the CDR3 is TGCGCCAGCAGCTTGAGGACAGACGGCACTGAAGCTTTCTTT.

The chain uses TRBV7-2 and TRBJ2-2; the D is unclear. The CDR3 has 14 amino acids. The V and J ends lost 1 base and 4 bases respectively, with 7 bases between them. Per the germline V gene, CDR1 is SGHTA and CDR2 is FQGNSA. The chain's CDR3 is CASSLERVTGELFF. As DNA, the CDR3 is TGTGCCAGCAGCTTAGAACGGGTCACCGGGGAGCTGTTTTTT.

This clone turned up a few times. The chain uses TRBV6-6 and TRBJ1-1, with D unclear. The CDR3 loop spans 13 amino acids. The germline V gene has CDR1 MNHNY and CDR2 SVGAGI (reference sequence). V lost 4 bases and J 4 bases, leaving 10 bases between the germline ends. The CDR3 DNA is TGTGCCAGCAGTTCCAACGTCGCCACTGAAGCTTTCTTT. Translating gives CASSSNVATEAFF.

V is TRBV28 and J is TRBJ2-3; D may be TRBD1 (6 bases). This CDR3 region has 17 residues. V was cut by 2 bases and J by 0 bases, with 15 bases left in between. The germline V gene has CDR1 MDHEN and CDR2 SYDVKM. Written as DNA, the CDR3 is TGTGCCAGCAGTTTAAACAGGGTGGTCCCCAGCACAGATACGCAGTATTTT. Residues: CASSLNRVVPSTDTQYF.

This clone was observed a handful of times. V is TRBV7-2 and J is TRBJ2-5; TRBD1 matches at 9 bases. Unmatched junction bases numbered 7, after V lost 7 bases and J lost 4 bases. CDR3 length equals 14 residues. In germline, CDR1 is SGHTA, CDR2 FQGNSA. CDR3 DNA sequence: TGTGCCAGCACCGCAACAGGGGGCGTAGAGACCCAGTACTTC. This sequence encodes CASTATGGVETQYF.

The J gene is TRBJ2-3, the V gene TRBV9; 10 bases map to TRBD2. This CDR3 is 16 amino acids long. J lost 7 bases, V lost 0 bases, and 8 bases had no gene match. Germline V lookup: CDR1 SGDLS, CDR2 YYNGEE. In nucleotides, the CDR3 is TGTGCCAGCAGCGTAGCTAGCGGGGGCCTTGGGAATACGCAGTATTTT. It is translated as CASSVASGGLGNTQYF. The whole variable domain, remainder taken from reference TRBV9 and TRBJ2-3, is DSGVTQTPKHLITATGQRVTLRCSPRSGDLSVYWYQQSLDQGLQFLIQYYNGEERAKGNILERFSAQQFPDLHSELNLSSLELGDSALYFCASSVASGGLGNTQYFGPGTRLTVL.

This chain joins TRBV7-9 and TRBJ2-7, with D possibly being TRBD2 (5 bases). This CDR3 contains 13 residues. In germline, CDR1 is SEHNR, CDR2 FQNEAQ (reference sequence). Trimming cost V 6 bases and J 6 bases, with 15 bases left between them. CDR3 DNA: TGTGCCAGCAGTCAGATCCCTAGCTTCGAGCAGTACTTC. Amino acid sequence: CASSQIPSFEQYF.

The chain employs TRBV6-5 and TRBJ1-5; D unresolved. V lost 2 bases and J lost 7, with 12 bases in between. Germline CDR1 and CDR2: MNHEY and SVGAGI. The CDR3 runs to 14 residues. The CDR3 nucleotides read TGTGCCAGCAGTTACACGCAGCAAAGCCAGCCCCAGCATTTT. As protein: CASSYTQQSQPQHF.

The rearrangement joins TRBV11-2 to TRBJ2-1, with a weak D call TRBD1 (6 bases). V gave up 0 bases and J gave up 5 bases, with 8 bases separating them. This CDR3 has 14 residues. Germline V lookup: CDR1 SGHAT, CDR2 FQNNGV. The CDR3 loop is CASSLERTDNEQFF. As DNA, the CDR3 is TGTGCCAGCAGCTTAGAGAGGACAGACAATGAGCAGTTCTTC.

The gene calls are TRBV12-5 and TRBJ1-5, with unresolved D. V was trimmed by 0 bases and J by 3 bases, leaving 9 bases between them. This CDR3 comprises 15 residues. Germline CDR1 reads LGHNT; CDR2 reads FRNRAP. DNA of the CDR3: TGTGCTAGTGGTTTGGTTCATGGGGACAATCAGCCCCAGCATTTT. This codes for CASGLVHGDNQPQHF.

V and J are TRBV5-1 and TRBJ2-2; 7 bases agree with TRBD1. CDR3 length: 16 residues. The J segment lost 0 bases and the V segment lost 3 bases, leaving 5 bases of the junction unmatched. From germline, CDR1 is SGHRS and CDR2 YFSETQ. CDR3 region: CASSSWGQSNTGELFF. In nucleotides, the CDR3 is TGCGCCAGCAGCTCATGGGGACAGTCGAACACCGGGGAGCTGTTTTTT.

This sequence joins TRBV7-2 and TRBJ1-6; maybe TRBD1 (5 bases). The CDR3 has 14 amino acids. The germline V gene has CDR1 SGHTA and CDR2 FQGNSA. Between the trimmed V and J ends, which lost 5 bases and 7 bases, there was a span of 12 bases. The CDR3 loop reads CASSPWGENSPLHF. The CDR3 DNA reads TGTGCCAGCAGCCCATGGGGGGAAAATTCACCCCTCCACTTT.